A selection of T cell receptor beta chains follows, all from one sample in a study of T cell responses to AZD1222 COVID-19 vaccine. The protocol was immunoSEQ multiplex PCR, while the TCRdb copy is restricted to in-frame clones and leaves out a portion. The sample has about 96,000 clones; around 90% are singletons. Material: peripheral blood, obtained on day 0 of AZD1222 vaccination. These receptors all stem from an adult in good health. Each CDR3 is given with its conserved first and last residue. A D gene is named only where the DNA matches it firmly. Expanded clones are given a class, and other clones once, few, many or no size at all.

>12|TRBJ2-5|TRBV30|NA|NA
TGTGCCTGGGGGGGTACGGCGGAGACCCAGTACTTC
CAWGGTAETQYF
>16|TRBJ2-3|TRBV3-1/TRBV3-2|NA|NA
TGTGCCAGCAGCCAAAGGGGAGGAGTCAGCACAGATACGCAGTATTTT
CASSQRGGVSTDTQYF
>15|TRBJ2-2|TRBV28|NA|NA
TGTGCCAGCAGTCCCGGGACGGCGAACACCGGGGAGCTGTTTTTT
CASSPGTANTGELFF
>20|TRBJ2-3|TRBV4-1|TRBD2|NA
TGCGCCAGCAGCCAAGATCCTCGGCTAGCGGGAGGTTCTAGCACAGATACGCAGTATTTT
CASSQDPRLAGGSSTDTQYF
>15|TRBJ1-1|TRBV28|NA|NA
TGTGCCAGCAGCCTTCCTCGACCAGGGGTCCCTGAAGCTTTCTTT
CASSLPRPGVPEAFF
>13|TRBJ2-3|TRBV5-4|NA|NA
TGTGCCAGCAGAGGTCCTAGCACAGATACGCAGTATTTT
CASRGPSTDTQYF
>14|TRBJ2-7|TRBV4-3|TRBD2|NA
TGCGCCAGCAGCCTCCGGGAGGGCTCCTACGAGCAGTACTTC
CASSLREGSYEQYF
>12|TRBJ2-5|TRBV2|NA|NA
TGTGCCAGCAGTGAAGGGCAAGAGACCCAGTACTTC
CASSEGQETQYF
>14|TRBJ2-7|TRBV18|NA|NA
TGTGCCAGCTCACCACCGGTGCAAGATTACGAGCAGTACTTC
CASSPPVQDYEQYF
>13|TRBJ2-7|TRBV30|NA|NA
TGTGCCTGGACTCTGACTGGGATCTACGAGCAGTACTTC
CAWTLTGIYEQYF
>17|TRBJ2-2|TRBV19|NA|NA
TGTGCCAGTAGTTCTACTATGGGAACTTTTGGAACCGGGGAGCTGTTTTTT
CASSSTMGTFGTGELFF
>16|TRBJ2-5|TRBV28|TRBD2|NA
TGTGCCAGCAGTTTACCAGAGCGGGAGGGCCGGGAGACCCAGTACTTC
CASSLPEREGRETQYF
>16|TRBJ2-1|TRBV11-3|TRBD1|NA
TGTGCCAGCAGCTTAGATGGGACAGGGTTCGACAATGAGCAGTTCTTC
CASSLDGTGFDNEQFF
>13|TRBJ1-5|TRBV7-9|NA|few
TGTGCCAGCAGCCGACGGGTGGGTCAGCCCCAGCATTTT
CASSRRVGQPQHF
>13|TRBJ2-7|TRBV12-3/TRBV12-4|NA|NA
TGTGCCAGCAGTTTACACGGAGCCTACGAGCAGTACTTC
CASSLHGAYEQYF
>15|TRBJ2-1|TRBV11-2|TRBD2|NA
TGTGCCAGCAGCCCGGGACTAGCGGGAGCCAATGAGCAGTTCTTC
CASSPGLAGANEQFF
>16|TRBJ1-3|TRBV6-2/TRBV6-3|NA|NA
TGTGCCAGCAGTTACTCAGCCGGATCCTCTGGAAACACCATATATTTT
CASSYSAGSSGNTIYF
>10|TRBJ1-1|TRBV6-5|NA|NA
TGTGCCAGCAGTCGGAGCGAAGCTTTCTTT
CASSRSEAFF
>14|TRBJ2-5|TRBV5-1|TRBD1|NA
TGCGCCAGCAGCCCCGGGACAGGGAGAGAGACCCAGTACTTC
CASSPGTGRETQYF
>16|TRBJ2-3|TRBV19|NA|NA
TGTGCCAGTAGTATAGGTTCGGGGACAGCCGGTGGCGGGAACCTCTGG
CASSIGSGTAGGGNLW
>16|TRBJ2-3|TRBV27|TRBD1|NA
TGTGCCAGCAGTTTAGGTTGGGACAGGGGCCGGGATACGCAGTATTTT
CASSLGWDRGRDTQYF
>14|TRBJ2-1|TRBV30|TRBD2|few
TGTGCCTGGAGTCTGGGGGGGTCGAGCAATGAGCAGTTCTTC
CAWSLGGSSNEQFF
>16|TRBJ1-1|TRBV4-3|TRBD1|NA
TGCGCCAGCAGCCAAGGGACAGGGTTCATGAACACTGAAGCTTTCTTT
CASSQGTGFMNTEAFF
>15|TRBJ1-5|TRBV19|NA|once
TGTGCCAGTAGTATCGGGGGGAGTAGCAATCAGCCCCAGCATTTT
CASSIGGSSNQPQHF
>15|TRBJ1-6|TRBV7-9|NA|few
TGTGCCAGCAGCCCCCCGGGGTCCCATAATTCACCCCTCCACTTT
CASSPPGSHNSPLHF
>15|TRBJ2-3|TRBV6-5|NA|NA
TGTGCCAGCAGTTCGACTGGGGGCCCTACAGATACGCAGTATTTT
CASSSTGGPTDTQYF
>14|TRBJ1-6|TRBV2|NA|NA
TGTGCCAGCAAGATGGACTCAAACAATTCACCCCTCCACTTT
CASKMDSNNSPLHF
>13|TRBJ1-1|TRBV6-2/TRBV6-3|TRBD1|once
TGTGCCAGCAGTAATCCAGGGGGCACTGAAGCTTTCTTT
CASSNPGGTEAFF
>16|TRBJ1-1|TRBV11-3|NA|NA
TGTGCCAGCAGCTTAGTTGGTTCGGACGGGAACACTGAAGCTTTCTTT
CASSLVGSDGNTEAFF
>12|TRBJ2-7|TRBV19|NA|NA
TGTGCCAGTAGTCCATCAGCCTACGAGCAGTACTTC
CASSPSAYEQYF
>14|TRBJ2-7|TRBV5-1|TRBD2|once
TGCGCCAGCAGCTTGGGGGGACTAGCGTACGAGCAGTACTTC
CASSLGGLAYEQYF
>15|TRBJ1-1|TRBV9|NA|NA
TGTGCCAGCAGCGTAGACGTCTCGTTGAACACTGAAGCTTTCTTT
CASSVDVSLNTEAFF
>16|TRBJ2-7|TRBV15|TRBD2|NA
TGTGCCACCAGCAGGGGGGGGACTAGCGATCTGGCGGAGCAGTACTTC
CATSRGGTSDLAEQYF
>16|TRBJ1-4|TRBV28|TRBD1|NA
TGTGCCAGCAGTTCCGGACAGGGATGGACTAATGAAAAACTGTTTTTT
CASSSGQGWTNEKLFF
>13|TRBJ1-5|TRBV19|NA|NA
TGTGCCAGTAGTATAGAAGGCAATCAGCCCCAGCATTTT
CASSIEGNQPQHF
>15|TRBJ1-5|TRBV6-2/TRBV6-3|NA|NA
TGTGCCAGCAGTTACTCGAGGGTGGGGTTGCAGCCCCAGCATTTT
CASSYSRVGLQPQHF
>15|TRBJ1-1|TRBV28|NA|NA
TGTGCCAGCACCGAAAGGGGGGCAGGAAACACTGAAGCTTTCTTT
CASTERGAGNTEAFF
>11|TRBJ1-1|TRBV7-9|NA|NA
TGTGCCAGCAGCTTAAACACTGAAGCTTTCTTT
CASSLNTEAFF
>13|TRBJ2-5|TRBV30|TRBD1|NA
TGTGCCTGGAGCGGACAGGGGGTTGGGGACCAGTACTTC
CAWSGQGVGDQYF
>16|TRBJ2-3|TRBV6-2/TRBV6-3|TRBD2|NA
TGTGCCAGCAGTTCGCCGGGACTAGGGGTCACAGATACGCAGTATTTT
CASSSPGLGVTDTQYF
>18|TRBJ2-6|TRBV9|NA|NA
TGTGCCAGCAGCCCCGACGGGCAACTATTCTCTGGGGCCAACGTCCTGACTTTC
CASSPDGQLFSGANVLTF
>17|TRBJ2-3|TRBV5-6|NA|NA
TGTGCCAGCAGCCCGGCCGGCTCGCGAAGGTACACAGATACGCAGTATTTT
CASSPAGSRRYTDTQYF
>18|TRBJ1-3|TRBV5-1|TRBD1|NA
TGCGCCAGCAGCTTGGGGGACAGGGGGCCCCTAACTGGAAACACCATATATTTT
CASSLGDRGPLTGNTIYF
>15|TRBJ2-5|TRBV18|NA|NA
TGTGCCAGCTCACCGCGGGTCAGCCTACAAGAGACCCAGTACTTC
CASSPRVSLQETQYF
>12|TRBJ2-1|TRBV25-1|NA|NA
TGTGCCAGCAGGAGACTAGGCAATGAGCAGTTCTTC
CASRRLGNEQFF
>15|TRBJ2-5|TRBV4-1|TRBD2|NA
TGCGCCAGCAGCCAAGGAGCGGGAGCTCGAGAGACCCAGTACTTC
CASSQGAGARETQYF
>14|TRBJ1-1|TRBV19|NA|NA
TGTGCCAGTAGAACCGGGACCCAAAGCACAGGAGCTTTCTTT
CASRTGTQSTGAFF
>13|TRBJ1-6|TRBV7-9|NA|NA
TGTGCCAGCAGCTTAGGGTCCGGATCAACCCTCCACTTT
CASSLGSGSTLHF